A single sample is the source of the 20 T cell receptor beta chains below, sequenced in a study of blood T cell repertoires in COVID-19. The data were produced by immunoSEQ multiplex PCR, yet TCRdb's version contains in-frame clones alone and is incomplete. The data show under 250,000 clones, around four fifths seen once. What was sequenced was peripheral blood. The receptors stem from a woman in her sixties or seventies with active or convalescent COVID-19.

The chain recombines TRBV30 with TRBJ1-4, with 8 bases identical to TRBD1. There are 13 residues in the CDR3. CDR1 is GTSNPN and CDR2 is SVGIG in the germline V gene (reference sequence). The V gene end was trimmed by 4 bases and the J gene end by 10 bases; junction bases not matched to a gene: 8. CDR3 amino acids: CAWTRTGRGKLFF. The CDR3 nucleotides read TGTGCCTGGACCAGGACAGGGAGGGGAAAACTGTTTTTT.

The rearrangement links TRBV11-2 to TRBJ1-1, with D maybe TRBD1 (5 bases). Trimming removed 9 bases at V and 11 bases at J, with 22 bases between. CDR1 is SGHAT, CDR2 FQNNGV, per germline. The CDR3 has 13 amino acids. CDR3 residues: CASTEAGLLRAFF. For the CDR3, the DNA is TGTGCCAGTACGGAAGCAGGGCTCCTTAGGGCTTTCTTT.

The chain couples TRBV5-1 to TRBJ2-7, with 7 bases lining up with TRBD2. The CDR3 has 14 amino acids. The germline V gene has CDR1 SGHRS and CDR2 YFSETQ. V dropped 5 bases and J dropped 1; count of bases not matched to a gene: 6. The CDR3 sequence: CASRGGSGSYEQYF. CDR3 bases: TGCGCCAGCAGGGGGGGTAGCGGGTCCTACGAGCAGTACTTC.

This sequence joins TRBV4-1 and TRBJ1-2; D gene unclear. The CDR3 has 15 amino acids. Germline V gene data show CDR1 as MGHRA and CDR2 as YSYEKL. V dropped 1 base and J dropped 4 bases, with 13 bases sitting between them. The CDR3 here is CASSQVGWEGYGYTF. The CDR3 coding sequence is TGCGCCAGCAGCCAAGTTGGGTGGGAGGGCTATGGCTACACCTTC.

The chain has TRBV29-1 and TRBJ1-1; TRBD1 is a possible D gene (5 bases). Germline assignment: CDR1 SQVTM and CDR2 ANQGSEA. Trimming removed 5 bases from V and 3 bases from J, with 10 bases in between. This CDR3 has 12 amino acids. CDR3 in amino acids: CSVSGGDTEAFF. In DNA form, the CDR3 reads TGCAGCGTTAGTGGGGGGGACACTGAAGCTTTCTTT.

V gene TRBV7-9 combines with J gene TRBJ2-3; D might be TRBD2 (5 bases). Germline CDR1 SEHNR, CDR2 FQNEAQ (reference sequence). The CDR3 spans 12 residues. The V gene lost 5 bases and the J gene lost 5 bases, with 8 bases spanning the gap. The CDR3 region has the DNA TGTGCCAGCAGCATGGGGAGAGATACGCAGTATTTT. Its translation is CASSMGRDTQYF.

This clone was seen a single time. V usage is TRBV5-1 and J usage is TRBJ2-5, with 10 positions matching TRBD1. CDR3 length: 16 amino acids. V dropped 4 bases and J dropped 4; count of bases not matched to a gene: 10. CDR1 SGHRS and CDR2 YFSETQ come from the germline V gene. For the CDR3, the DNA is TGCGCCAGCAGCACGACAGGGGGCGCGGGAGGAGAGACCCAGTACTTC. Residues: CASSTTGGAGGETQYF.

V is TRBV5-4 and J is TRBJ1-6, with TRBD1 matching over 7 bases. Germline assignment: CDR1 SGHNT and CDR2 YYREEE (reference sequence). Trimming took 0 bases from V and 10 from J; bases not matched to a gene: 7. CDR3 length equals 15 residues. The CDR3 region has the DNA TGTGCCAGCAGCTTGGACGGGACAGAGCTATCACCCCTCCACTTT. It encodes CASSLDGTELSPLHF.

The genes are TRBV7-7 and TRBJ1-1, with a weak D call TRBD1 (6 bases). There are 14 residues in the CDR3. Germline CDR1 reads SSHAT; CDR2 reads FNYEAQ (reference sequence). CDR3 in amino acids: CASCSDSACTEAFF. CDR3 nucleotides: TGTGCTTCCTGCTCGGACAGTGCTTGCACTGAAGCTTTCTTT.

This chain joins TRBV13 and TRBJ1-1; 9 bases are a match to TRBD1. This CDR3 contains 15 residues. Germline V gene sequence: CDR1 PRHDT, CDR2 FYEKMQ (reference sequence). Losses at the gene ends were 6 bases for V and 5 bases for J; bases not matched to a gene: 10. CDR3 loop: CASRFRGQGGTEAFF. The CDR3 DNA reads TGTGCCAGCAGATTCCGGGGACAGGGAGGGACTGAAGCTTTCTTT.

The rearrangement links TRBV6-2 or TRBV6-3 to TRBJ2-1, with D possibly TRBD2 on 6 matching bases. The CDR3 extends over 13 amino acids. Germline CDR1 MNHEY, CDR2 SVGEGT. V gave up 2 bases and J gave up 4 bases, with 6 bases separating them. DNA of the CDR3: TGTGCCAGCAGTTACGGGAGGTACAATGAGCAGTTCTTC. Translation: CASSYGRYNEQFF.

As concerns this clone: The sample contains more than one DNA sequence encoding this CDR3. CDR3 sequence (DNA): TGCGCCAGCAGCTTGGTCGGACAGGGGAACACTGAAGCTTTCTTT. Amino acids: CASSLVGQGNTEAFF. The rearrangement joins TRBV5-1 to TRBJ1-1; TRBD1 matches at 8 bases. This CDR3 has 15 amino acids. Germline CDR1 SGHRS, CDR2 YFSETQ. Germline trimming cut 0 bases from V and 1 base from J; bases unmatched to any gene: 2.

This clone was seen a handful of times. The junction shows a germline mismatch at one end, possibly a read error. The genes are TRBV5-1 and TRBJ1-1; maybe TRBD1 (6 bases). The CDR3 loop spans 17 amino acids. Germline lookup yields CDR1 SGHRS and CDR2 YFSETQ. This CDR3 reads CASSLEPTGQGNTEAFF. The DNA of the CDR3 is TGCGCCAGCAGTTTGGAGCCAACGGGACAAGGGAACACTGAAGCTTTCTTT.

V gene TRBV5-4 combines with J gene TRBJ1-4; 7 positions match TRBD1. The trim removed 4 bases at V and 5 bases at J, leaving 8 bases unmatched. The germline CDR1 and CDR2 sequences are SGHNT and YYREEE (reference sequence). The CDR3 spans 15 residues. The CDR3 loop reads CASSPSGQPNEKLFF. The CDR3 coding sequence is TGTGCCAGCAGCCCATCGGGACAGCCGAATGAAAAACTGTTTTTT.

The chain has TRBV27 and TRBJ1-2; D call uncertain. The CDR3 has 11 residues. Trimming took 8 bases from V and 8 from J, leaving 12 bases between them. Germline CDR1 is MNHEY and CDR2 is SMNVEV (reference sequence). Here the CDR3 reads CASRSVLGYTF. The CDR3 coding sequence is TGTGCCAGCCGGTCTGTTCTGGGCTACACCTTC.

The rearrangement uses TRBV28 and TRBJ2-3; 9 bases line up with TRBD2. Looked up from germline, CDR1 is MDHEN and CDR2 is SYDVKM. The CDR3 has 15 amino acids. V dropped 6 bases and J dropped 7; count of bases not matched to a gene: 11. The CDR3 coding sequence is TGTGCCAGCAGCAATATAGCGGGGGACCTGTATACGCAGTATTTT. It yields the protein CASSNIAGDLYTQYF.

The chain recombines TRBV3-1 (or the pseudogene TRBV3-2) with TRBJ1-5; possible D gene TRBD1, 5 bases. The CDR3 spans 13 residues. Germline values: CDR1 LGHDT, CDR2 YNNKEL (reference sequence). The ends were cut back, 7 bases at V and 2 bases at J, with 9 bases in the middle. The CDR3 is CASTGGGNQPQHF. In nucleotides, the CDR3 is TGTGCCAGCACGGGAGGGGGCAATCAGCCCCAGCATTTT.

The chain carries TRBV30 and TRBJ2-3, with 12 positions matching TRBD2. The CDR3 sequence is 18 residues long. Losses at the gene ends were 5 bases for V and 1 base for J; bases not matched to a gene: 13. Germline lookup yields CDR1 GTSNPN and CDR2 SVGIG (reference sequence). CDR3 loop: CAWGRLAGEDWGTDTQYF. The CDR3, as DNA: TGTGCCTGGGGTAGACTAGCGGGAGAGGATTGGGGCACAGATACGCAGTATTTT.

This clone was seen more than once but under ten times. The rearrangement links TRBV30 to TRBJ2-7; tentatively, D is TRBD1 (6 bases). This CDR3 has 14 residues. The V end was cut by 3 bases, the J end by 0 bases, with 12 bases between. CDR1 GTSNPN and CDR2 SVGIG come from the germline V gene (reference sequence). CDR3 DNA: TGTGCCTGGAGCGCTATGACAGGCTCCTACGAGCAGTACTTC. This encodes CAWSAMTGSYEQYF.

DNA for the CDR3: TGCAGCGTTACGGACAGGGGCGATGGCTACACCTTC. Its translation is CSVTDRGDGYTF. The chain recombines TRBV29-1 with TRBJ1-2; TRBD1 agrees at 9 bases. This CDR3 contains 12 residues. Germline-derived CDR1 and CDR2 are SQVTM and ANQGSEA. Trimming took 5 bases from V and 6 from J; bases not matched to a gene: 4.